This T cell receptor (beta chain) was documented in a study of human T cells and chemical hapten exposure. The wider study: 2% DPC applied to a 2 cm by 2 cm arm area sensitized donors.

This sample's time point: patch test 3, about 24 weeks after DPC sensitization. Treatment described: therapeutic diphenylcyclopropenone sensitization with weekly scalp DPC. Someone pulled total RNA out of unfractionated whole blood. CDR3 length equals 15 residues. Trimming removed 1 base at V and 3 bases at J, with 9 bases between. CDR1 and CDR2 from the germline V gene are SEHNR and FQNEAQ (reference sequence). This clonotype has at least ten counts. TCRdb re-called the RACE reads with MiXCR, one entry per CDR3 protein. The table shows over 75,000 distinct CDR3 sequences, with around 9.9% occurring only once.

The origin of this receptor is a woman under 40 with alopecia areata. Some clones in this sample may be carry-over from other donors' samples. Sequenced material: whole blood, taken in connection with sensitization to the hapten diphenylcyclopropenone (DPC). V gene TRBV7-9 combines with J gene TRBJ1-4; D may be TRBD1 (5 bases). CDR3 region: CASSLDPGPNEKLFF. DNA for the CDR3: TGTGCCAGCAGCTTAGATCCGGGACCTAATGAAAAACTGTTTTTT.